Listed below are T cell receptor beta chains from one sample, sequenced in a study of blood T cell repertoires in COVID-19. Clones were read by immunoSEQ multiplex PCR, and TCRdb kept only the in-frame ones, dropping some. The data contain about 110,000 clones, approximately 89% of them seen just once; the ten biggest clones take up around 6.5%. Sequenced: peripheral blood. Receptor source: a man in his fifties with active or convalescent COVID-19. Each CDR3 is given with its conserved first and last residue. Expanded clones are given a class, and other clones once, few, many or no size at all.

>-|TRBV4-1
CASSGTGTEAFF
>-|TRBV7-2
CASSPAGSGGAYEQYF
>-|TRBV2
CASSISLQGGGNYEQYF
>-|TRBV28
CASSLGAGGNEQFF
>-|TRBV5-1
CASSFRGGSHNEQFF
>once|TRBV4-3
CASSQSLQLTGEKLFF
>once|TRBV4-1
CASSQEGRTVNEQFF
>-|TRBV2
CASIGPGQGSFF
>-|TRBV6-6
CASSYLDRESGYTF
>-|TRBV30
CAWREGRGRGADTQYF
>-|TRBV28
CASTLSEAAPSEQFF
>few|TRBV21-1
CASSNETGARNEQFF
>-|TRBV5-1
CASRAGIEETQYF
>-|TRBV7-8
CASSLNQGGETQYF
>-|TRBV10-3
CAAGLAGYGGELFF
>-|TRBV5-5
CASSQPLGGPTGELFF
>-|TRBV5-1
CASSSDRAGEQYF
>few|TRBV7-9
CASIAGWSTDTQYF
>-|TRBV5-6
CASSLGLAPRRYNEQFF
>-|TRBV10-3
CAISDRGLAGVFTETQYF
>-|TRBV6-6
CASSARTGSYEQYF
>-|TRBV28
CATRAATEAFF
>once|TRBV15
CATSSDRGNQPQHF